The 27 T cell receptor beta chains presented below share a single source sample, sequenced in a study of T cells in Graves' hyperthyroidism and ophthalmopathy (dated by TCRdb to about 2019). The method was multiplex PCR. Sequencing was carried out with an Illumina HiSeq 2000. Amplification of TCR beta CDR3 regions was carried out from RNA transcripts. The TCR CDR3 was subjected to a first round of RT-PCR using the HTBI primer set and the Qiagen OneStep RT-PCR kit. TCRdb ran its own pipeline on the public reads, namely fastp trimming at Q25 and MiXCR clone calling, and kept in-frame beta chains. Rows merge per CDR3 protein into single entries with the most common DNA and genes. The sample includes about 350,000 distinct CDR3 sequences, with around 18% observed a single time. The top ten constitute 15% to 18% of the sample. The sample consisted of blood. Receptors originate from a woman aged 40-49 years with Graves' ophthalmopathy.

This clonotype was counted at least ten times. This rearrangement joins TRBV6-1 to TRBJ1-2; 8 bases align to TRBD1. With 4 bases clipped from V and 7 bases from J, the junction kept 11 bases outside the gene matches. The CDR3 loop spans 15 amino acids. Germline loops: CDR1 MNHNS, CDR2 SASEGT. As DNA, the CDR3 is TGTGCCAGCAGTGCATGGACAGGGAGCACCGGTGGCTACACCTTC. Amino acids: CASSAWTGSTGGYTF.

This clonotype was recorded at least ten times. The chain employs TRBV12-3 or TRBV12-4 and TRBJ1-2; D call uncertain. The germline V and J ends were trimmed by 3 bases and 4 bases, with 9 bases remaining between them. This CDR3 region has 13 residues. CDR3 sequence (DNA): TGTGCCAGCAGTTTTGTAGGAAGCTATGGCTACACCTTC. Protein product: CASSFVGSYGYTF.

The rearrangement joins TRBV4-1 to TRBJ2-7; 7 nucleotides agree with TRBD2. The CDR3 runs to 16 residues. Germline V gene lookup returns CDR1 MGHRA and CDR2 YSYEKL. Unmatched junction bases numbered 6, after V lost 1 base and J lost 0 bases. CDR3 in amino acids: CASSQVPSGSSYEQYF. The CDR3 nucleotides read TGCGCCAGCAGCCAAGTTCCTAGCGGTTCCTCCTACGAGCAGTACTTC.

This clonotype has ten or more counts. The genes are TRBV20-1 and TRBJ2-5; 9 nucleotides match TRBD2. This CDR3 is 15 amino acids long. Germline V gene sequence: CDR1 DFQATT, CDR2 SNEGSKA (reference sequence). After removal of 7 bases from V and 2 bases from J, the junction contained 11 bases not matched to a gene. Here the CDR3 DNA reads TGCAGTGTCGAGGGGGCTAGCGGGGTACAAGAGACCCAGTACTTC. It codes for CSVEGASGVQETQYF.

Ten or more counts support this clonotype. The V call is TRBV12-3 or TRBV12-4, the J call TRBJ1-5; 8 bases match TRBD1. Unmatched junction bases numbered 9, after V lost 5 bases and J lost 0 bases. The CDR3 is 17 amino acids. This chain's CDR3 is CASSPGDRSNSNQPQHF. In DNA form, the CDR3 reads TGTGCCAGCAGTCCGGGGGACAGGTCGAATAGCAATCAGCCCCAGCATTTT.

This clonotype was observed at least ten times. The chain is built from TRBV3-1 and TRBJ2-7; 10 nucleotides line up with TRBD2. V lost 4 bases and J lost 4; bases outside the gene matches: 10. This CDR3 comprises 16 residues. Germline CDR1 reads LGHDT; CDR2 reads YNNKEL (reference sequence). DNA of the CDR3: TGTGCCAGCAGCCCCAATCCGGCTAGCGGGAGTTACGAGCAGTACTTC. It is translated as CASSPNPASGSYEQYF.

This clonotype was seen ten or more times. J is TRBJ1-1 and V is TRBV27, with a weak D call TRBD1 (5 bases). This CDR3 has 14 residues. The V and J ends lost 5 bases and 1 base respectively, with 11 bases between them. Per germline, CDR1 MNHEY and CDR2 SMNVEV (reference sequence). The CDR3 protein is CASSPGRENTEAFF. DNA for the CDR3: TGTGCCAGCAGTCCGGGCAGGGAGAACACTGAAGCTTTCTTT.

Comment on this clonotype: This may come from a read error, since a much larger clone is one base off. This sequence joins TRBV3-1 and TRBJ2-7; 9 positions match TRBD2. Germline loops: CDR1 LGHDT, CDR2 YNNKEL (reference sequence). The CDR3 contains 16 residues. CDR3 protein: CANSQDSASGIYEQYF. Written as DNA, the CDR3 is TGTGCCAACAGCCAAGACTCGGCTAGCGGGATTTACGAGCAGTACTTC.

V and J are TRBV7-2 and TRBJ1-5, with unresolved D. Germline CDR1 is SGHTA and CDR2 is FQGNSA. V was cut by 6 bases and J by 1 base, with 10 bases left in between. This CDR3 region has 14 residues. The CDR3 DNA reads TGTGCCAGCAGTCGCGAACAGAGCAATCAGCCCCAGCATTTT. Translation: CASSREQSNQPQHF.

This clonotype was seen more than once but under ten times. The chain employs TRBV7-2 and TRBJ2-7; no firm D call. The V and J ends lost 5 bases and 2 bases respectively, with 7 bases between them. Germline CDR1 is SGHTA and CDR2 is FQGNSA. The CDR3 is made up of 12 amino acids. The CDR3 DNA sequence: TGTGCCAGCAGCAGTGCGACCTACGAGCAGTACTTC. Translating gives CASSSATYEQYF.

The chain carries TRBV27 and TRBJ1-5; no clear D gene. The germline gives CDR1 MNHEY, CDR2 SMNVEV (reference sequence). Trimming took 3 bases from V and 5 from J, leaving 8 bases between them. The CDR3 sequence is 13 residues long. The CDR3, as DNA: TGTGCCAGCAGTTTGGCGGGCCATCAGCCCCAGCATTTT. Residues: CASSLAGHQPQHF.

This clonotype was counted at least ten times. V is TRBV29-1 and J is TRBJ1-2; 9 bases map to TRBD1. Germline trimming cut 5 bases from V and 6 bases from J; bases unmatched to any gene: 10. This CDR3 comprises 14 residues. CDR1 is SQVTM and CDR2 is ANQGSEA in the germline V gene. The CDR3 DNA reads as TGCAGCGTTTCAAGGGACAGGGATTTTGATGGCTACACCTTC. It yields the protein CSVSRDRDFDGYTF. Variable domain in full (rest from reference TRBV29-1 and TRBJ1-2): SAVISQKPSRDICQRGTSLTIQCQVDSQVTMMFWYRQQPGQSLTLIATANQGSEATYESGFVIDKFPISRPNLTFSTLTVSNMSPEDSSIYLCSVSRDRDFDGYTFGSGTRLTVV.

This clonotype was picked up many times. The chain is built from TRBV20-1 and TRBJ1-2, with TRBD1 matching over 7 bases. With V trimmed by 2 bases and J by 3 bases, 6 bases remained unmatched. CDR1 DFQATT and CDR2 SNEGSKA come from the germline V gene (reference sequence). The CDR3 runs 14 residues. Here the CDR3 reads CSARHTGEDYGYTF. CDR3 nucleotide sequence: TGCAGTGCTAGACACACAGGGGAGGACTATGGCTACACCTTC.

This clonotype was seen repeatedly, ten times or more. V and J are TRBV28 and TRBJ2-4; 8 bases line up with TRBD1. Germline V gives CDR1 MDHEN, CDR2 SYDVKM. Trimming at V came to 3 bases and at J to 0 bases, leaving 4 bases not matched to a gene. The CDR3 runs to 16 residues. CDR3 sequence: CASSLGTGLAKNIQYF. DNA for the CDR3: TGTGCCAGCAGTTTGGGGACAGGTCTAGCCAAAAACATTCAGTACTTC.

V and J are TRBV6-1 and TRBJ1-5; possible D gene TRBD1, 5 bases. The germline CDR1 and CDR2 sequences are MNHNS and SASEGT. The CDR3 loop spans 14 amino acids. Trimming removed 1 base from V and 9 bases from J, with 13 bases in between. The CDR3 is CASSEEYGAGPQHF. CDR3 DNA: TGTGCCAGCAGTGAAGAGTACGGGGCCGGGCCCCAGCATTTT.

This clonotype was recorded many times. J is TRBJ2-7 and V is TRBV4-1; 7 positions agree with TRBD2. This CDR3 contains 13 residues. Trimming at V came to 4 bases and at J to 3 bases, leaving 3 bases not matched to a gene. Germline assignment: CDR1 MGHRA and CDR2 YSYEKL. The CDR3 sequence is CASSLKRDYEQYF. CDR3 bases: TGCGCCAGCAGCCTAAAGCGGGACTACGAGCAGTACTTC.

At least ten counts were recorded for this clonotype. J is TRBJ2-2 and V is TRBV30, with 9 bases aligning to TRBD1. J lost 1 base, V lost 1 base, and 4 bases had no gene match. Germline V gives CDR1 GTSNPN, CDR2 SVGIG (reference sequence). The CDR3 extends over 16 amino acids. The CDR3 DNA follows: TGTGCCTGGAGTGACTTGGGACAGGGGAACACCGGGGAGCTGTTTTTT. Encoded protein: CAWSDLGQGNTGELFF.

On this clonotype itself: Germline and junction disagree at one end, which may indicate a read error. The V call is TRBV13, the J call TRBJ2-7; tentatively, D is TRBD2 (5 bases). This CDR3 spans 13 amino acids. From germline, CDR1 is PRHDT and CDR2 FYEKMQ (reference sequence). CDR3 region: CASSTSGSYGQYF. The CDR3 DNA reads TGTGCCAGCAGCACTAGTGGCTCCTACGGGCAGTACTTC. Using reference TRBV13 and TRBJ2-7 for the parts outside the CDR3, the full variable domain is AAGVIQSPRHLIKEKRETATLKCYPIPRHDTVYWYQQGPGQDPQFLISFYEKMQSDKGSIPDRFSAQQFSDYHSELNMSSLELGDSALYFCASSTSGSYGQYFGPGTRLTVT.

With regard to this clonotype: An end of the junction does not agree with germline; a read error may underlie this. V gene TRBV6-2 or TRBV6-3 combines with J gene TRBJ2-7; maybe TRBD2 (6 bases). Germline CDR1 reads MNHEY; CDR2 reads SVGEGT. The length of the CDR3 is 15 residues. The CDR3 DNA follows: TGTGTCAGCAGTTACTTTTCCGGGAGCGGCTACGAGCAGTACTTC. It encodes CVSSYFSGSGYEQYF.

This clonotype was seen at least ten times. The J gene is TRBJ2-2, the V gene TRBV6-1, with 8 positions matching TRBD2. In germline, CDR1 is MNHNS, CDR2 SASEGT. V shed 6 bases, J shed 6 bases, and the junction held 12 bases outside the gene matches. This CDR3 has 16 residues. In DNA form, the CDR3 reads TGTGCCAGCAGGGGATTAGCGGGATTAGCTTCCGGGGAGCTGTTTTTT. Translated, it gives CASRGLAGLASGELFF.

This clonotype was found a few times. Here the CDR3 reads CASSRAIISGGANTGELFF. The CDR3 nucleotides are TGCGCCAGCAGCCGAGCGATTATTAGCGGGGGAGCGAACACCGGGGAGCTGTTTTTT. The V call is TRBV4-1, the J call TRBJ2-2; 9 nucleotides line up with TRBD2. Looked up from germline, CDR1 is MGHRA and CDR2 is YSYEKL. The CDR3 extends over 19 amino acids. V gave up 4 bases and J gave up 0 bases; unmatched junction bases: 12.

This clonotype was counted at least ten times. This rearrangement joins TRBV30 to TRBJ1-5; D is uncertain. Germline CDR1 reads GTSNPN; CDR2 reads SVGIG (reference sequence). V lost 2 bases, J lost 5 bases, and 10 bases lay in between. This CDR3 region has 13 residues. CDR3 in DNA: TGTGCCTGGAGTTCGTCAGGTGATCAGCCCCAGCATTTT. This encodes CAWSSSGDQPQHF.

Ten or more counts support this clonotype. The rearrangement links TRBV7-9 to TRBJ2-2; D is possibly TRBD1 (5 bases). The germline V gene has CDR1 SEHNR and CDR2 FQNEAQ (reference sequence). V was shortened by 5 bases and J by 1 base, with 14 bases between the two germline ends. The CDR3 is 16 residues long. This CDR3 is CASSPQGPMNTGELFF. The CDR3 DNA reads TGTGCCAGCAGCCCTCAGGGCCCGATGAACACCGGGGAGCTGTTTTTT.

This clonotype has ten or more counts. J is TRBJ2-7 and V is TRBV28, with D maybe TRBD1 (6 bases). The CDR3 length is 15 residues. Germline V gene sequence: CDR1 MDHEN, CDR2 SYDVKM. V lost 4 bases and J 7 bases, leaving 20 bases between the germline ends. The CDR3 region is CASSYVRGGEMEQYF. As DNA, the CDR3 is TGTGCCAGCAGTTATGTCAGGGGCGGTGAAATGGAGCAGTACTTC.

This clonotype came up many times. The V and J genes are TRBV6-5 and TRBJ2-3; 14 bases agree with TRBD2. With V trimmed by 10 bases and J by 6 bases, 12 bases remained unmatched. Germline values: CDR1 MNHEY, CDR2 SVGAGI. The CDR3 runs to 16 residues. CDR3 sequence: CATIHSGLAGVDTQYF. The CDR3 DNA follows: TGTGCCACAATTCACTCGGGACTAGCGGGAGTCGATACGCAGTATTTT.

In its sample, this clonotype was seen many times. CDR3 sequence (DNA): TGTGCCAGCCGGGACAGGGGATATCAGCCCCAGCATTTT. It specifies CASRDRGYQPQHF. The genes are TRBV2 and TRBJ1-5, with 10 bases aligning to TRBD1. V lost 8 bases to trimming and J lost 5 bases; unmatched junction nucleotides: 3. The germline gives CDR1 SNHLY, CDR2 FYNNEI. This CDR3 is built from 13 residues.

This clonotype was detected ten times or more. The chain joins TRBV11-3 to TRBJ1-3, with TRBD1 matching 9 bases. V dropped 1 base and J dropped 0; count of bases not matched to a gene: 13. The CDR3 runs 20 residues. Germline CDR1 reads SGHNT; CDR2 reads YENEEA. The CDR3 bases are TGTGCCAGCAGCTTAGTCGTGTCTGGACAGGGGAGCGGCTCTGGAAACACCATATATTTT. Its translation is CASSLVVSGQGSGSGNTIYF.